The T cell receptor beta chain described here comes from a study of cytomegalovirus exposure and HLA in healthy donors. Study observations and caveats: Accounts indicate the classifier identified cytomegalovirus status with strong specificity and sensitivity.

A note on this clone: Its matching antigen is unknown.

CDR3 size: 15 residues. CDR1 and CDR2 from the germline V gene are MNHNS and SASEGT. Trimming pared 6 bases from V and 0 bases from J, leaving 13 bases between. The study ran its PCR with 60 Vbeta and 13 Jbeta primers. The table came from immunoSEQ multiplex PCR; TCRdb's copy has only in-frame clones and leaves some out. The sample includes 100,000 to 150,000 clones, about three quarters of them seen just once. The sequence derives from a man aged 30 to 45 in good health and CMV-seronegative. Sequenced: PBMCs. V gene TRBV6-1 combines with J gene TRBJ2-3; D ambiguous. The CDR3 bases are TGTGCCAGCAGGCCTCGACGACTTAGCACAGATACGCAGTATTTT. Amino acid sequence: CASRPRRLSTDTQYF.